This T cell receptor beta chain was identified during a study of blood T cell repertoires in COVID-19. This CDR3 region has 14 residues. Germline CDR1 and CDR2: KGHSH and LQKENI. Trimming pared 7 bases from V and 5 bases from J, leaving 17 bases between. Original data processing: Nucleated cell number was recorded as an estimate derived from reference gene primer amplification. Measured with immunoSEQ multiplex PCR; TCRdb has only the in-frame clones, and not every one. V and J calls and clone size follow that table, whereas D and trimming were derived from the DNA. The profile shows 310,000 or so clones, 87% of them singletons. Cohorts were assigned according to the clinical history that participants reported.

Source material: PBMCs or T cells enriched from blood (not recorded which). The receptor was isolated from a woman aged 18-29 years who had recovered from COVID-19. The chain recombines TRBV18 with TRBJ1-1, with D uncertain. The CDR3 here is CASLTVHRGTEAFF. The CDR3 DNA is TGTGCCAGCTTAACCGTCCATCGAGGAACTGAAGCTTTCTTT.